The 18 T cell receptor beta chains listed next were all sequenced from one sample in a study of neurological immune-mediated disorders. MiXCR was run by TCRdb on the 5' RACE reads, yielding one entry per CDR3 protein. The sample holds about 70,000 distinct CDR3 sequences; 3.2% are singletons and the top ten take about 5%. The source material was PBMCs. These TCRs come from a woman aged 50 to 60 with multiple sclerosis.

This clonotype was seen ten or more times. The CDR3 region is CASRTRGRNTEAFF. CDR3 bases: TGTGCCAGCAGGACGCGGGGACGCAACACTGAAGCTTTCTTT. The rearrangement joins TRBV6-2 or TRBV6-3 to TRBJ1-1; weak D call: TRBD1 (5 bases). V was pared by 6 bases and J by 2 bases, with 13 bases between. Germline lookup yields CDR1 MNHEY and CDR2 SVGEGT. This CDR3 region has 14 residues.

This clonotype was recorded many times. This chain links TRBV28 with TRBJ1-2; 7 bases line up with TRBD1. Germline trimming cut 6 bases from V and 4 bases from J; bases unmatched to any gene: 14. CDR3 size: 16 residues. Germline CDR1 reads MDHEN; CDR2 reads SYDVKM. The CDR3 nucleotides read TGTGCCAGCAGGTCGCCGGGACAGAAACTCTTCTATGGCTACACCTTC. The encoded protein is CASRSPGQKLFYGYTF.

This clonotype was detected ten times or more. The V and J genes are TRBV15 and TRBJ2-2; 9 nucleotides agree with TRBD2. Germline loops: CDR1 LNHNV, CDR2 YYDKDF (reference sequence). The CDR3 extends over 22 amino acids. The V segment lost 5 bases and the J segment 6 bases; nucleotides outside the gene matches: 28. DNA of the CDR3: TGTGCCACCAGCCGGTACCTATTCTCGGCTAGCGGGGACGTCCCCCACGCCGGGGAGCTGTTTTTT. Amino acids: CATSRYLFSASGDVPHAGELFF. The entire variable domain, with the rest obtained from reference TRBV15 and TRBJ2-2, is as follows: DAMVIQNPRYQVTQFGKPVTLSCSQTLNHNVMYWYQQKSSQAPKLLFHYYDKDFNNEADTPDNFQSRRPNTSFCFLDIRSPGLGDTAMYLCATSRYLFSASGDVPHAGELFFGEGSRLTVL.

This clonotype has just a few counts. A much larger clonotype is one base distant, so this may be a read error. The gene calls are TRBV6-6 and TRBJ1-1; tentatively, D is TRBD1 (5 bases). CDR3 length: 16 amino acids. Germline V lookup: CDR1 MNHNY, CDR2 SVGAGI (reference sequence). The V end lost 1 base, the J end lost 5 bases, and 17 bases lay between the germline ends. CDR3 region: CASSYLPGKAGTEAFF. CDR3 coding DNA: TGTGCCAGCAGTTACTTACCGGGAAAGGCAGGGACTGAAGCTTTCTTT.

This clonotype was detected ten times or more. V and J are TRBV15 and TRBJ2-1, with 11 bases identical to TRBD2. Trimming cost V 5 bases and J 10 bases; bases outside gene matches: 4. This CDR3 has 13 amino acids. Germline V lookup: CDR1 LNHNV, CDR2 YYDKDF (reference sequence). The CDR3 DNA reads TGTGCCACCAGCGGGACTAGCGGAACAGAGCAGTTCTTC. Translated: CATSGTSGTEQFF.

This clonotype was detected ten times or more. This chain links TRBV5-5 with TRBJ1-5, with unresolved D. CDR1 is SGHKS and CDR2 is YYEKEE in the germline V gene (reference sequence). The CDR3 length is 14 residues. V gave up 0 bases and J gave up 5 bases, with 9 bases separating them. Written as DNA, the CDR3 is TGTGCCAGCAGCTTGGCCCGTCCGGATCAGCCCCAGCATTTT. This codes for CASSLARPDQPQHF.

In this sample, this clonotype turned up many times. The V and J genes are TRBV4-3 and TRBJ2-2; D is unclear. The V gene lost 0 bases and the J gene lost 0 bases, with 8 bases spanning the gap. Germline-derived CDR1 and CDR2 are LGHNA and YSLEER. The CDR3 sequence is 16 residues long. The CDR3 nucleotides are TGCGCCAGCAGCCAAGATCCATCCGCGAACACCGGGGAGCTGTTTTTT. Its protein product is CASSQDPSANTGELFF.

This clonotype was counted ten times or more. V is TRBV7-2 and J is TRBJ2-3; 9 bases are shared with TRBD2. CDR3 size: 16 residues. The trim removed 6 bases at V and 3 bases at J, leaving 10 bases unmatched. CDR1 is SGHTA, CDR2 FQGNSA, per germline. The CDR3 DNA follows: TGTGCCAGCAGTACCCCCCGAGCGGGGGGTACAGATACGCAGTATTTT. It is translated as CASSTPRAGGTDTQYF. The variable domain in full, completed from reference TRBV7-2 and TRBJ2-3, reads GAGVSQSPSNKVTEKGKDVELRCDPISGHTALYWYRQSLGQGLEFLIYFQGNSAPDKSGLPSDRFSAERTGGSVSTLTIQRTQQEDSAVYLCASSTPRAGGTDTQYFGPGTRLTVL.

Notes on this clonotype: A read error may be the cause here, since a much bigger clone is one base away. The V and J genes are TRBV20-1 and TRBJ2-2; D unresolved. The CDR3 runs to 14 residues. Trimming took 3 bases from V and 4 from J, leaving 12 bases between them. Germline CDR1 and CDR2: DFQATT and SNEGSKA (reference sequence). CDR3 bases: TGCAGTGCTAGTCACTCGTTGGCCACCGGGGAGCTGTTTTTT. Its protein product is CSASHSLATGELFF.

This clonotype occurred many times. The chain joins TRBV5-1 to TRBJ2-7; D might be TRBD1 or TRBD2, each matching 5 bases. The CDR3 runs to 14 residues. Trimming took 2 bases from V and 6 from J, leaving 15 bases between them. CDR1 is SGHRS and CDR2 is YFSETQ in the germline V gene. The CDR3 DNA reads TGCGCCAGCAGCTTTTCGACGGGACCTGGCGAGCAGTACTTC. It is translated as CASSFSTGPGEQYF.

This clonotype came up many times. An end of the junction does not agree with germline; a read error may underlie this. This chain uses TRBV7-2 with TRBJ2-3; 8 bases are shared with TRBD2. The V gene's germline CDR1 is SGHTA and CDR2 FQGNSA. The CDR3 covers 16 residues. CDR3 nucleotide sequence: TGTGCCAGCAGATTAGGGCGGGGGGTGAGCACAGATACGCAGTATTTT. Translating it yields CASRLGRGVSTDTQYF.

This clonotype has more than one count but fewer than ten. Being one base from a much bigger clone, this may be a read error. CDR3 sequence: CDSKTGEAKAFF. CDR3 nucleotides: TGTGACAGCAAGACTGGGGAGGCGAAAGCTTTCTTT. This chain joins TRBV27 and TRBJ1-1; D is ambiguous. This CDR3 is 12 amino acids long. Germline CDR1 is MNHEY and CDR2 is SMNVEV (reference sequence).

This clonotype has more than one count but fewer than ten. The J gene is TRBJ2-1, the V gene TRBV6-5; 8 bases are a match to TRBD1. Germline trimming cut 2 bases from V and 4 bases from J; bases unmatched to any gene: 4. CDR3 size: 15 residues. CDR1 MNHEY and CDR2 SVGAGI come from the germline V gene. The DNA for the CDR3 is TGTGCCAGCAGTTACGGACAGGGAGGTTACAATGAGCAGTTCTTC. The encoded protein is CASSYGQGGYNEQFF.

In this sample, this clonotype turned up many times. The genes are TRBV20-1 and TRBJ2-1; TRBD2 matches at 10 bases. The V and J ends lost 4 bases and 8 bases, in that order; junction bases with no gene match: 11. Looked up from germline, CDR1 is DFQATT and CDR2 is SNEGSKA (reference sequence). This CDR3 is built from 15 residues. CDR3 sequence: CSATGLAATLDEQFF. In DNA, the CDR3 is TGCAGTGCTACCGGACTAGCGGCTACGCTTGATGAGCAGTTCTTC.

This clonotype was counted ten times or more. The V gene is TRBV7-2, the J gene TRBJ2-1; TRBD2 is a possible D gene (7 bases). The CDR3 runs 16 residues. The V end was cut by 2 bases, the J end by 4 bases, with 15 bases between. Germline CDR1 reads SGHTA; CDR2 reads FQGNSA. The CDR3 sequence is CASSLQGRGGYNEQFF. CDR3 DNA: TGTGCCAGCAGCTTACAGGGGAGGGGAGGTTACAATGAGCAGTTCTTC.

This clonotype was seen many times. V and J are TRBV20-1 and TRBJ1-1; 7 nucleotides match TRBD1. The CDR3 length is 15 residues. Trimming at V came to 5 bases and at J to 0 bases, leaving 9 bases not matched to a gene. Germline V CDR1 and CDR2: DFQATT, SNEGSKA (reference sequence). The CDR3 region has the DNA TGCAGTGCTGAGTCAAGGGGGCTTATGAACACTGAAGCTTTCTTT. This gives the protein CSAESRGLMNTEAFF.

This clonotype was seen only a few times. A much more abundant neighbour one base away suggests this may be a read error. The chain employs TRBV7-9 and TRBJ2-5; the D is unclear. The V and J ends lost 6 bases and 10 bases respectively, with 12 bases between them. CDR3 length equals 11 residues. Per germline, CDR1 SEHNR and CDR2 FQNEAQ (reference sequence). CDR3 nucleotide sequence: TGTGCCAGCAGTATAGGGCAGAACCAGTACTTC. Its protein product is CASSIGQNQYF.

Ten or more counts support this clonotype. The rearrangement uses TRBV7-9 and TRBJ2-7; a weak D match, TRBD2 (5 bases). This CDR3 region has 12 residues. V was clipped by 2 bases and J by 7 bases, with 9 bases between them. Looked up from germline, CDR1 is SEHNR and CDR2 is FQNEAQ (reference sequence). In DNA, the CDR3 is TGTGCCAGCAGCTTATCTCCGGGAGAGCAGTACTTC. Encoded protein: CASSLSPGEQYF.